This T cell receptor (beta chain) was documented in a study of blood T cell repertoires in COVID-19. About the study: Donors of Cohort 3 who recovered were those that had two negative PCRs, clearance, or symptom resolution.

Participant reports of clinical history set cohort assignment. The germline V gene encodes CDR1 MDHEN and CDR2 SYDVKM. The V segment lost 5 bases and the J segment 2 bases; nucleotides outside the gene matches: 7. This CDR3 has 15 amino acids. The data were produced by immunoSEQ multiplex PCR, yet TCRdb's version contains in-frame clones alone and is incomplete. Counted here are some 200,000 clones, approximately 87% occurring once; the ten biggest clones make up roughly 3.3%. The gene calls are TRBV28 and TRBJ2-7; 9 nucleotides agree with TRBD1. The receptor was derived from a woman aged 45 to 65 in a cohort exposed to, infected with or recovered from COVID-19 (not recorded which). The sample was PBMCs or T cells enriched from blood (not recorded which). The CDR3 loop reads CASSGRDRDPYEQYF. In DNA form, the CDR3 reads TGTGCCAGCAGTGGTCGGGACAGGGATCCCTACGAGCAGTACTTC.